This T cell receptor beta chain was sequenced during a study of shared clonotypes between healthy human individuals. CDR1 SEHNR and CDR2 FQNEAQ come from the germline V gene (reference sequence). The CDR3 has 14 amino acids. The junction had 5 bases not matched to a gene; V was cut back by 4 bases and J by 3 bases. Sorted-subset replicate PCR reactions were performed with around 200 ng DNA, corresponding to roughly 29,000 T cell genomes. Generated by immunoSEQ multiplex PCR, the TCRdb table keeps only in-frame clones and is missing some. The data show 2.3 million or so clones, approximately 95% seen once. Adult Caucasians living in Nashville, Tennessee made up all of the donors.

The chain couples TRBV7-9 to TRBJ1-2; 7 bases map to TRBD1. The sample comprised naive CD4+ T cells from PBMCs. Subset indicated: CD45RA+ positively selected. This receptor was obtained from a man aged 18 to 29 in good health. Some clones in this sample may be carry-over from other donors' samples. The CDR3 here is CASSSRQGDYGYTF. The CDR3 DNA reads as TGTGCCAGCAGCTCCCGACAGGGAGACTATGGCTACACCTTC.